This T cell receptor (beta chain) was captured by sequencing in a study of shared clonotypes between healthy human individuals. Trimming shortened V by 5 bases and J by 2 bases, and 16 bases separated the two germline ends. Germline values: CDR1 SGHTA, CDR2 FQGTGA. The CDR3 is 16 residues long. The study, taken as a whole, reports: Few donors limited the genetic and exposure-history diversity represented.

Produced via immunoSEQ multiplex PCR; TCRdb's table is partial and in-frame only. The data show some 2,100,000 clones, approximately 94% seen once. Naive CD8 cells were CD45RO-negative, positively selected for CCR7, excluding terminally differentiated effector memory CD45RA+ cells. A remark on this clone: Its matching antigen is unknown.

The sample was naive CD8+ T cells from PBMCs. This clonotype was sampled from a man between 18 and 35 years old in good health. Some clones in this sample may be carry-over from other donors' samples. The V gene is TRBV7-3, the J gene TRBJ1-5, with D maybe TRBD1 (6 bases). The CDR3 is CASSPKGGKGNQPQHF. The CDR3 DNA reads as TGTGCCAGCAGCCCAAAGGGGGGTAAGGGCAATCAGCCCCAGCATTTT. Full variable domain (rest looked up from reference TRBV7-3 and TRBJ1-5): GAGVSQTPSNKVTEKGKYVELRCDPISGHTALYWYRQSLGQGPEFLIYFQGTGAADDSGLPNDRFFAVRPEGSVSTLKIQRTERGDSAVYLCASSPKGGKGNQPQHFGDGTRLSIL.